These T cell receptor beta chains were read from a single sample in a study of blood T cells in healthy people across ages. Each CDR3 protein gets one entry after TCRdb re-called the 5' RACE reads with MiXCR. The data show about 570,000 distinct CDR3 sequences, 25% to 30% seen once. The source material was blood. The source of these receptors is a woman in her sixties or seventies in good health. Each CDR3 is given without its conserved first and last residue. Each record gives: J gene, D gene, V gene, CDR3 protein. The D gene is left open where the match is weak.

TRBJ2-2 - TRBV12-3/TRBV12-4 ASSLAQGANTGELF
TRBJ2-5 TRBD1 TRBV5-6 ASSLGTGGGQETQY
TRBJ2-2 - TRBV12-3/TRBV12-4 ASKMNTGELF
TRBJ1-1 - TRBV3-1 ASSQGWTRGTDAF
TRBJ2-2 - TRBV4-3 ASSQDRQETTGELF
TRBJ2-1 TRBD1 TRBV6-5 ASRRTGYNEQF
TRBJ1-5 - TRBV27 ASSLGGYLGPQH
TRBJ1-4 TRBD1 TRBV30 AWCPGGRADEKLF
TRBJ2-3 - TRBV2 ASTRAVDTQY
- TRBD2 TRBV7-3 ASSSGTSGGANNEQF
TRBJ1-5 - TRBV20-1 SAGQINQPQH
TRBJ1-1 - TRBV20-1 SANYENTEAF
TRBJ1-1 - TRBV5-5 SSSLGFSLTEAF
TRBJ1-1 TRBD1 TRBV20-1 SPNRGTEAF
TRBJ1-1 - TRBV7-6 ASSQNLITEAF
TRBJ1-4 - TRBV7-9 ASSLGRPTNEKLF
TRBJ2-3 TRBD2 TRBV7-9 ASSSSGGTSTDTQY
TRBJ2-7 TRBD2 TRBV7-2 ASSLGGGGPLSYEQY
TRBJ2-1 TRBD2 TRBV20-1 SASPSGGISGEQF
TRBJ2-5 TRBD1 TRBV5-1 ASSLNRDRAQETQY
TRBJ2-3 - TRBV18 ASSPGMSPLDTQY